The T cell receptor beta chain under discussion was sequenced for a study of T cells in Graves' hyperthyroidism and ophthalmopathy. Study observations and caveats: Ophthalmopathy got predicted by the model a median about six months before its onset.

Amplification of TCR beta CDR3 regions was performed using RNA transcripts as template. During a first-round RT-PCR of the TCR CDR3, the HTBI primer set was used. MiXCR, applied by TCRdb to the multiplex PCR reads, yields one record per CDR3 protein. The sample holds about 640,000 distinct CDR3 sequences, about 14% seen once. It was uncontrolled infection, other autoimmune disease, pregnancy or lactation that excluded patients. PBMCs came from around 10 ml fresh peripheral blood. Comment on this clonotype: Its antigen is unknown. This sequence may be a read error, since a much larger clone differs from it by one base.

The TCR sequence derives from a woman between 45 and 60 years old with Graves' ophthalmopathy. The sample was blood.

This CDR3 is CSVGDSGANVLTF. The CDR3 region has the DNA TGCAGCGTTGGGGACTCTGGGGCCAACGTCCTGACTTTC. The chain couples TRBV29-1 to TRBJ2-6; D call uncertain. The CDR3 sequence is 13 residues long. Germline assignment: CDR1 SQVTM and CDR2 ANQGSEA. The V end lost 4 bases, the J end lost 0 bases, and 4 bases lay between the germline ends.